One sample yielded the 24 T cell receptor beta chains listed below, sequenced in a study of OX40 agonist ivuxolimab in advanced cancers. Produced via immunoSEQ multiplex PCR; TCRdb's table is partial and in-frame only. The sample has about 86,000 clones; around nine tenths are singletons. The material sequenced was CD4+ or CD8+ T cells sorted from blood, taken in a trial of the OX40 agonist ivuxolimab. The receptors stem from an adult with an advanced solid tumor such as melanoma, head and neck, liver or kidney cancer.

The genes are TRBV15 and TRBJ1-6, with no clear D. This CDR3 contains 13 residues. V was trimmed by 0 bases and J by 11 bases, leaving 8 bases between them. Germline values: CDR1 LNHNV, CDR2 YYDKDF (reference sequence). In DNA form, the CDR3 reads TGTGCCACCAGCAGAGAGAGGGTAGCACCCCTCCACTTT. Translation: CATSRERVAPLHF.

A few counts support this clone. The V call is TRBV5-1, the J call TRBJ2-7, with 13 nucleotides matching TRBD2. V dropped 3 bases and J dropped 4; count of bases not matched to a gene: 4. This CDR3 has 15 residues. Germline-derived CDR1 and CDR2 are SGHRS and YFSETQ. The CDR3 bases are TGCGCCAGCAGCTGGACTAGCGGGAGTGTGTACGAGCAGTACTTC. Translating it yields CASSWTSGSVYEQYF.

The chain has TRBV14 and TRBJ1-6; no clear D gene. Trimming left V 2 bases short and J 6 bases short, with 11 bases between. Germline assignment: CDR1 SGHDN and CDR2 FVKESK. The CDR3 covers 15 residues. CDR3 residues: CASSQFGDFNSPLHF. As DNA, the CDR3 is TGTGCCAGCAGCCAATTCGGGGATTTTAATTCACCCCTCCACTTT.

The chain couples TRBV30 to TRBJ1-3; no definite D call. CDR1 and CDR2 (germline): GTSNPN, SVGIG (reference sequence). This CDR3 comprises 13 residues. V lost 2 bases and J lost 2, with 7 bases in between. The CDR3 coding sequence is TGTGCCTGGAGTAGGATTGCTGGAAACACCATATATTTT. Its protein is CAWSRIAGNTIYF. The whole variable domain, filled in from reference TRBV30 and TRBJ1-3, reads SQTIHQWPATLVQPVGSPLSLECTVEGTSNPNLYWYRQAAGRGLQLLFYSVGIGQISSEVPQNLSASRPQDRQFILSSKKLLLSDSGFYLCAWSRIAGNTIYFGEGSWLTVV.

The rearrangement joins TRBV5-1 to TRBJ2-3, with 11 bases lining up with TRBD2. The trim removed 0 bases at V and 4 bases at J, leaving 7 bases unmatched. The CDR3 contains 17 residues. CDR1 SGHRS and CDR2 YFSETQ come from the germline V gene. The CDR3 nucleotides are TGCGCCAGCAGCTTGGGGCTAGCGGGAGGCTCCGCAGATACGCAGTATTTT. As protein: CASSLGLAGGSADTQYF.

The V and J genes are TRBV28 and TRBJ1-1; weak D call: TRBD1 (6 bases). This CDR3 is built from 15 residues. The ends were cut back, 2 bases at V and 11 bases at J, with 21 bases in the middle. Per germline, CDR1 MDHEN and CDR2 SYDVKM. The DNA of the CDR3 is TGTGCCAGCAGTTTAAGGGGGGGACCGACCTTCTTGGCTTTCTTT. Its protein product is CASSLRGGPTFLAFF.

The V gene is TRBV5-6, the J gene TRBJ1-2; unclear D gene. The CDR3 sequence is 16 residues long. Germline assignment: CDR1 SGHDT and CDR2 YYEEEE. V shed 4 bases and J shed 0 bases, with 16 bases lying between them. The CDR3 here is CASSLSHAISNYGYTF. CDR3 nucleotide sequence: TGTGCCAGCAGCCTCTCCCACGCGATTTCTAACTATGGCTACACCTTC.

The sample holds one count of this clone. The chain combines TRBV4-3 with TRBJ2-2; the match to TRBD2 covers 9 bases. The germline CDR1 and CDR2 sequences are LGHNA and YSLEER. The CDR3 has 18 amino acids. The V gene end was trimmed by 0 bases and the J gene end by 2 bases; junction bases not matched to a gene: 7. CDR3 bases: TGCGCCAGCAGCCAAGACACAAGCGGGGGGTCCAACACCGGGGAGCTGTTTTTT. It codes for CASSQDTSGGSNTGELFF.

There are a few counts of this clone. The CDR3 region is CASSGGRDMSSYEQYF. The CDR3 region has the DNA TGTGCCAGCAGTGGAGGTCGGGACATGAGCTCCTACGAGCAGTACTTC. The chain is built from TRBV6-4 and TRBJ2-7; D is possibly TRBD1 (6 bases). There are 16 residues in the CDR3. V shed 4 bases and J shed 0 bases, with 16 bases lying between them. CDR1 and CDR2 (germline): MRHNA, SNTAGT.

The J gene is TRBJ1-5, the V gene TRBV15; possible D gene TRBD1, 6 bases. Trimming cost V 6 bases and J 3 bases, with 21 bases left between them. The length of the CDR3 is 17 residues. Germline-derived CDR1 and CDR2 are LNHNV and YYDKDF (reference sequence). The CDR3: CATSRAGGRGFNQPQHF. The CDR3 DNA reads TGTGCCACCAGTAGGGCGGGGGGCAGAGGTTTCAATCAGCCCCAGCATTTT.

This sequence joins TRBV29-1 and TRBJ2-2, with TRBD2 matching over 7 bases. Germline values: CDR1 SQVTM, CDR2 ANQGSEA. V lost 7 bases to trimming and J lost 2 bases; unmatched junction nucleotides: 10. The CDR3 is 15 amino acids. CDR3 in amino acids: CSAIGSSGNTGELFF. DNA of the CDR3: TGCAGCGCAATCGGGTCTAGCGGAAACACCGGGGAGCTGTTTTTT.

The rearrangement joins TRBV6-1 to TRBJ1-5; D ambiguous. CDR3 length: 16 residues. CDR1 MNHNS and CDR2 SASEGT come from the germline V gene. V dropped 3 bases and J dropped 4 bases, with 16 bases sitting between them. CDR3 sequence reads: CASSEGRVIGNQPQHF. DNA for the CDR3: TGTGCCAGCAGTGAGGGGAGGGTTATAGGTAATCAGCCCCAGCATTTT.

V usage is TRBV5-1 and J usage is TRBJ1-1, with 9 bases aligning to TRBD1. The germline gives CDR1 SGHRS, CDR2 YFSETQ. The ends lost 4 bases at V and 0 bases at J; junction bases unmatched: 7. CDR3 size: 16 residues. In DNA, the CDR3 is TGCGCCAGCAGCACCGAAGGGACAGGGCTGAACACTGAAGCTTTCTTT. Translated: CASSTEGTGLNTEAFF.

The chain is built from TRBV28 and TRBJ2-7; TRBD1 aligns across 9 bases. CDR1 and CDR2 (germline): MDHEN, SYDVKM. This CDR3 is built from 15 residues. V gave up 7 bases and J gave up 6 bases; unmatched junction bases: 13. CDR3 sequence (DNA): TGTGCCAGCACTTGCCGGGACAGGGACAGCTGCGAGCAGTACTTC. It translates to CASTCRDRDSCEQYF.

The chain recombines TRBV11-2 with TRBJ2-2; the D gene is possibly TRBD1 (5 bases). V lost 5 bases, J lost 4 bases, and 11 bases lay in between. Germline assignment: CDR1 SGHAT and CDR2 FQNNGV. CDR3 length equals 14 residues. CDR3 sequence reads: CASSPSRGTGELFF. The CDR3 region has the DNA TGTGCCAGCAGCCCATCAAGGGGCACCGGGGAGCTGTTTTTT.

The chain links TRBV7-9 to TRBJ1-3; D is unresolved. The germline V and J ends were trimmed by 5 bases and 0 bases, with 8 bases remaining between them. The CDR3 length is 14 residues. Germline-derived CDR1 and CDR2 are SEHNR and FQNEAQ (reference sequence). The CDR3 loop reads CASSPEFSGNTIYF. As DNA, the CDR3 is TGTGCCAGCAGCCCGGAATTCTCTGGAAACACCATATATTTT.

V usage is TRBV27 and J usage is TRBJ2-4; 8 bases are shared with TRBD2. This CDR3 has 18 amino acids. J lost 3 bases, V lost 6 bases, and 16 bases had no gene match. Germline V lookup: CDR1 MNHEY, CDR2 SMNVEV (reference sequence). As DNA, the CDR3 is TGTGCCAGCAGCCCTACAAGGTGGGCGGGGGGAAACAAAAACATTCAGTACTTC. Its translation: CASSPTRWAGGNKNIQYF.

This rearrangement joins TRBV29-1 to TRBJ1-5; the match to TRBD1 covers 7 bases. The V gene end was trimmed by 7 bases and the J gene end by 6 bases; junction bases not matched to a gene: 12. The germline V gene encodes CDR1 SQVTM and CDR2 ANQGSEA. This CDR3 has 14 amino acids. Here the CDR3 DNA reads TGCAGCGCCCTAACAGGGGATGGGAGTCAGCCCCAGCATTTT. Its protein is CSALTGDGSQPQHF.

The J gene is TRBJ1-4, the V gene TRBV5-1, with 9 bases lining up with TRBD1. V shed 0 bases, J shed 6 bases, and the junction held 6 bases outside the gene matches. The CDR3 extends over 16 amino acids. Germline V gene sequence: CDR1 SGHRS, CDR2 YFSETQ. In DNA, the CDR3 is TGCGCCAGCAGCTTGGTTGGGACAGGGTCTGATGAAAAACTGTTTTTT. The encoded protein is CASSLVGTGSDEKLFF.

The chain carries TRBV5-1 and TRBJ2-5; 7 bases align to TRBD1. In germline, CDR1 is SGHRS, CDR2 YFSETQ. The ends lost 6 bases at V and 4 bases at J; junction bases unmatched: 9. The CDR3 sequence is 14 residues long. CDR3 region: CASTSGRGTETQYF. CDR3 in DNA: TGCGCCAGCACCTCGGGCAGGGGGACAGAGACCCAGTACTTC.

J is TRBJ1-3 and V is TRBV25-1; D might be TRBD1 (5 bases). Germline CDR1 MGHDK, CDR2 SYGVNS. Deletions cut 10 bases from V and 0 bases from J, with 10 bases between. There are 13 residues in the CDR3. In DNA form, the CDR3 reads TGTGCCACCAGGGAAACCTCTGGAAACACCATATATTTT. Its protein is CATRETSGNTIYF. Supplemented by reference TRBV25-1 and TRBJ1-3, the full variable domain reads EADIYQTPRYLVIGTGKKITLECSQTMGHDKMYWYQQDPGMELHLIHYSYGVNSTEKGDLSSESTVSRIRTEHFPLTLESARPSHTSQYLCATRETSGNTIYFGEGSWLTVV.

The CDR3 sequence: CAISVRRREEDEQFF. As DNA, the CDR3 is TGTGCCATCAGTGTTAGGCGGAGGGAGGAGGATGAGCAGTTCTTC. This sequence joins TRBV10-3 and TRBJ2-1; maybe TRBD2 (6 bases). Trimming left V 4 bases short and J 8 bases short, with 18 bases between. The CDR3 totals 15 residues. The germline V gene has CDR1 ENHRY and CDR2 SYGVKD.

The chain uses TRBV7-9 and TRBJ2-1; 8 nucleotides match TRBD2. Germline V lookup: CDR1 SEHNR, CDR2 FQNEAQ (reference sequence). CDR3 length equals 15 residues. The trim removed 8 bases at V and 4 bases at J, leaving 10 bases unmatched. CDR3 bases: TGTGCCAGCTACCATAGCGGGGCACTTTACAATGAGCAGTTCTTC. This translates into CASYHSGALYNEQFF. Variable domain in full (rest from reference TRBV7-9 and TRBJ2-1): DTGVSQNPRHKITKRGQNVTFRCDPISEHNRLYWYRQTLGQGPEFLTYFQNEAQLEKSRLLSDRFSAERPKGSFSTLEIQRTEQGDSAMYLCASYHSGALYNEQFFGPGTRLTVL.

This chain links TRBV6-1 with TRBJ2-7, with TRBD1 matching 7 bases. From germline, CDR1 is MNHNS and CDR2 SASEGT. V shed 5 bases and J 4 bases; nucleotides not matched to a gene: 8. The CDR3 has 14 residues. The CDR3 protein is CASSLAQGDYEQYF. The DNA of the CDR3 is TGTGCCAGCAGTTTGGCGCAGGGGGATTACGAGCAGTACTTC.